This T cell receptor beta chain was captured in a study of T cell repertoires in cytomegalovirus infection (dated by TCRdb to between 2018 and 2021). The study in broad terms: Donor HLA type was relevant to the analysis, because carriage of CMV infection together with the matching HLA type was indicated by public TCR beta signatures.

Trimming takes 3 bases from V and 2 bases from J, and the germline ends sit 4 bases apart. As encoded in the germline V gene, CDR1 is SGHTA while CDR2 is FQGNSA. Reading from cysteine to phenylalanine, the CDR3 counts 12 amino acids. The only DNA kept is the CDR3, 36 bases in frame from the first base. Points the paper makes about the study in general: In both this cohort and an independent roughly 350-donor cohort, the cumulative frequency of public TCR beta family members distinguished carriers of CMV infection plus the relevant HLA type. In the ex vivo response, HLA-C-restricted CMV-specific TCR beta clonotypes were dominant, and in two of eight donors the single most frequent clonotype came from this HLA-C-restricted group.

Comments on this clonotype: The antigen it binds to is not known. No qualities accompany the bases; no much larger clone lies one base away.

Reads for this sample came from an Illumina HiSeq 1500. TCRdb reprocessed the public reads (quality trimming at Q25 with fastp, clone calling with MiXCR) and kept in-frame beta chains. Duplicate CDR3 protein sequences are folded into a single record with the most common DNA and genes. The sample records 200,000 or so distinct CDR3 sequences, roughly 27% of which are singletons. The ten largest make up approximately 31% of the sample. The sample was PBMCs. Recombination connected TRBV7-2 to TRBJ1-1, with an unclear D gene assignment. This sequence originates from a human donor in good health (CMV status not recorded). Some clones in this sample may be carry-over from other donors' samples. In nucleotides, the sequence is TGTGCCAGCAGCTTCGTTAACACTGAAGCTTTCTTT. The encoded protein is CASSFVNTEAFF.